Listed here are 8 T cell receptor beta chains from one sample, sequenced in a study of technical replicates of blood from a few donors. The repertoire was sequenced with immunoSEQ multiplex PCR; TCRdb's copy has only in-frame clones and lacks some. The table lists under 75,000 clones, roughly 94% of them singletons. The sample was T cells isolated from PBMCs. These receptors all come from a human donor in good health.

This chain links TRBV7-9 with TRBJ2-5, with D hard to call. The V gene lost 5 bases and the J gene lost 4 bases, with 11 bases spanning the gap. CDR1 is SEHNR, CDR2 FQNEAQ, per germline (reference sequence). This CDR3 is 13 amino acids long. CDR3 DNA sequence: TGTGCCAGCAGCCCCGGGTCTATAGAGACCCAGTACTTC. Translation: CASSPGSIETQYF.

V gene TRBV9 combines with J gene TRBJ2-3, with D possibly being TRBD2 (6 bases). In germline, CDR1 is SGDLS, CDR2 YYNGEE. V was shortened by 0 bases and J by 6 bases, with 14 bases between the two germline ends. The CDR3 contains 15 residues. Here the CDR3 DNA reads TGTGCCAGCAGCGTAGTAGTCGGGAGTAGGGATACGCAGTATTTT. Amino acid sequence: CASSVVVGSRDTQYF. Full variable domain (missing parts from reference TRBV9 and TRBJ2-3): DSGVTQTPKHLITATGQRVTLRCSPRSGDLSVYWYQQSLDQGLQFLIQYYNGEERAKGNILERFSAQQFPDLHSELNLSSLELGDSALYFCASSVVVGSRDTQYFGPGTRLTVL.

This clone was seen a single time. The V call is TRBV28, the J call TRBJ2-5; 9 bases line up with TRBD2. Germline CDR1 MDHEN, CDR2 SYDVKM. V lost 4 bases and J lost 2; bases outside the gene matches: 8. This CDR3 comprises 16 residues. CDR3 in amino acids: CASSSPVTSGQETQYF. As DNA, the CDR3 is TGTGCCAGCAGTTCCCCCGTGACTAGCGGACAAGAGACCCAGTACTTC.

This chain connects TRBV4-1 to TRBJ1-1, with 7 nucleotides matching TRBD1. Unmatched junction bases numbered 8, after V lost 4 bases and J lost 0 bases. Germline lookup yields CDR1 MGHRA and CDR2 YSYEKL. The CDR3 sequence is 16 residues long. The CDR3 here is CASSPYRGRMNTEAFF. CDR3 sequence (DNA): TGCGCCAGCAGCCCGTACAGGGGCCGGATGAACACTGAAGCTTTCTTT.

V usage is TRBV9 and J usage is TRBJ1-1; maybe TRBD1 (5 bases). The V gene's germline CDR1 is SGDLS and CDR2 YYNGEE. This CDR3 region has 15 residues. V was trimmed by 0 bases and J by 5 bases, leaving 14 bases between them. In nucleotides, the CDR3 is TGTGCCAGCAGCGTAGGTCAGGGATTAGGGACTGAAGCTTTCTTT. It encodes CASSVGQGLGTEAFF.

The CDR3 DNA sequence: TGTGCCTGGACGTACCGGACAGAGCCCTTCTACGAGCAGTACTTC. It specifies CAWTYRTEPFYEQYF. This chain links TRBV30 with TRBJ2-7, with D perhaps matching TRBD1 (6 bases). The CDR3 contains 15 residues. The ends were cut back, 4 bases at V and 3 bases at J, with 19 bases in the middle. Germline CDR1 reads GTSNPN; CDR2 reads SVGIG (reference sequence).

The chain is built from TRBV6-5 and TRBJ2-7; 7 nucleotides line up with TRBD1. CDR3 size: 13 residues. Germline V gene lookup returns CDR1 MNHEY and CDR2 SVGAGI. The trim removed 6 bases at V and 7 bases at J, leaving 9 bases unmatched. The CDR3 sequence is CASSLDVTGEQYF. CDR3 coding DNA: TGTGCCAGCAGCCTAGACGTGACAGGGGAGCAGTACTTC.

J is TRBJ2-2 and V is TRBV6-4; possible D gene TRBD2, 5 bases. The CDR3 is 14 amino acids. The V end was cut by 5 bases, the J end by 4 bases, with 11 bases between. In germline, CDR1 is MRHNA, CDR2 SNTAGT. Written as DNA, the CDR3 is TGTGCCAGCAGTACCGGCGAGGGCACCGGGGAGCTGTTTTTT. As protein: CASSTGEGTGELFF.